This T cell receptor beta chain was observed in a study of blood T cell repertoires in COVID-19. Study-wide background: Acute and convalescent COVID-19 specimens originated in the United States, Italy and Spain.

The germline V gene encodes CDR1 MDHEN and CDR2 SYDVKM. The CDR3 sequence is 13 residues long. The V end was cut by 6 bases, the J end by 8 bases, with 16 bases between. In the authors' methods: Estimation of nucleated cell counts relied on the amplification of reference gene primers. Libraries were prepared by immunoSEQ multiplex PCR; TCRdb keeps only in-frame clonotypes and omits some of them. The V and J calls and clone size are taken from that table; D and trimming were inferred from the DNA. The sample holds roughly 100,000 clones, 80% to 85% seen once. J is TRBJ1-2 and V is TRBV28; a possible D gene is TRBD1 (6 bases). The material sequenced was peripheral blood. The sequence came from a man older than 75 with acute or convalescent COVID-19. The chain's CDR3 is CASSPTGRRGYTF. In DNA form, the CDR3 reads TGTGCCAGCAGCCCGACAGGACGTAGGGGCTACACCTTC.